Reported below is one T cell receptor (beta chain). Its antigen is unknown. Treatment denoted: AdE1-LMPpoly-expanded autologous EBV-specific T-cell therapy followed by anti-PD-1 nivolumab. The entry originates in a study of EBV T-cell therapy then PD-1 blockade in nasopharyngeal carcinoma. Method: immunoSEQ multiplex PCR; TCRdb's copy keeps in-frame clones and lacks some. Of more than 20,000 clones in the sample, over 65% were seen once. CDR3 length: 13 amino acids. Germline CDR1 reads SGHVS; CDR2 reads FQNEAQ. Germline trimming cut 8 bases from V and 7 bases from J; bases unmatched to any gene: 7. The clonotype was recovered from a man aged 40-50 years with nasopharyngeal carcinoma. Sequenced here: CD8+ T cells from blood, sampled at day -245 from a patient whose treatment included autologous EBV-specific T cells and nivolumab. V gene TRBV7-8 combines with J gene TRBJ1-5, with 8 bases lining up with TRBD1. The CDR3 is CASSGTGTQPQHF. CDR3 coding DNA: TGTGCCAGCTCCGGGACAGGAACGCAGCCCCAGCATTTT. The full variable domain, its missing parts supplied by reference TRBV7-8 and TRBJ1-5, is GAGVSQSPRYKVAKRGQDVALRCDPISGHVSLFWYQQALGQGPEFLTYFQNEAQLDKSGLPSDRFFAERPEGSVSTLKIQRTQQEDSAVYLCASSGTGTQPQHFGDGTRLSIL.